The next 12 T cell receptor beta chains were all read from a single sample in a study of Graves' ophthalmopathy and Graves' hyperthyroidism. As the template, RNA transcripts were used to amplify TCR beta CDR3 regions. First-round RT-PCR with HTBI primers preceded a second-round multiplex PCR. TCRdb re-called the multiplex PCR reads with MiXCR, one entry per CDR3 protein. The repertoire holds 200,000 to 300,000 distinct CDR3 sequences, with 45% as singletons. Specimen: peripheral blood. These receptors all come from an adult man with Graves' ophthalmopathy.

This clonotype has only a few counts. The V gene is TRBV11-2, the J gene TRBJ2-5, with TRBD2 matching 10 bases. Trimming at V came to 4 bases and at J to 1 base, leaving 6 bases not matched to a gene. Germline V gene data show CDR1 as SGHAT and CDR2 as FQNNGV. This CDR3 has 16 residues. The CDR3 nucleotides read TGTGCCAGCAGCTCCCAGCGGGAGGGGTTCCAAGAGACCCAGTACTTC. This translates into CASSSQREGFQETQYF.

The chain is built from TRBV20-1 and TRBJ1-4; 7 positions match TRBD1. Germline CDR1 reads DFQATT; CDR2 reads SNEGSKA (reference sequence). Trimming removed 5 bases from V and 6 bases from J; junction bases left unmatched: 6. The CDR3 runs 13 residues. CDR3 DNA: TGCAGTGCTCCATTAACAGGGGATGAAAAACTGTTTTTT. Amino acid sequence: CSAPLTGDEKLFF.

The chain is built from TRBV19 and TRBJ2-6, with D possibly matching TRBD2 (6 bases). Trimming shortened V by 5 bases and J by 4 bases, and 12 bases separated the two germline ends. Per the germline V gene, CDR1 is LNHDA and CDR2 is SQIVND (reference sequence). The CDR3 contains 15 residues. The CDR3 here is CASSPLAGGANVLTF. DNA for the CDR3: TGTGCCAGTAGTCCACTAGCTGGCGGGGCCAACGTCCTGACTTTC.

V usage is TRBV29-1 and J usage is TRBJ1-4; no definite D call. The CDR3 has 13 residues. From germline, CDR1 is SQVTM and CDR2 ANQGSEA. The V end lost 8 bases, the J end lost 0 bases, and 10 bases lay between the germline ends. The CDR3 spells CSRQTATNEKLFF. CDR3 bases: TGCAGCCGCCAGACCGCAACTAATGAAAAACTGTTTTTT.

The chain carries TRBV12-3 or TRBV12-4 and TRBJ1-1; D is ambiguous. The CDR3 has 14 amino acids. Trimming pared 3 bases from V and 6 bases from J, leaving 14 bases between. CDR3 in amino acids: CASSFLGLSAEAFF. In DNA, the CDR3 is TGTGCCAGCAGTTTCCTCGGCCTTTCTGCTGAAGCTTTCTTT.

There are a few counts of this clonotype. The chain carries TRBV28 and TRBJ1-3, with D unclear. The germline gives CDR1 MDHEN, CDR2 SYDVKM. The CDR3 is 13 residues long. The V and J ends lost 2 bases and 0 bases respectively, with 2 bases between them. The CDR3 sequence is CASSLLSGNTIYF. As DNA, the CDR3 is TGTGCCAGCAGTTTACTCTCTGGAAACACCATATATTTT.

This rearrangement joins TRBV6-1 to TRBJ2-6; 8 bases align to TRBD1. With 8 bases clipped from V and 5 bases from J, the junction kept 8 bases outside the gene matches. CDR3 length: 15 amino acids. Per the germline V gene, CDR1 is MNHNS and CDR2 is SASEGT. The chain's CDR3 is CASGDRSGRANVLTF. DNA for the CDR3: TGTGCCAGCGGGGACAGGTCTGGCAGGGCCAACGTCCTGACTTTC.

The chain recombines TRBV20-1 with TRBJ2-7; TRBD2 agrees at 7 bases. The CDR3 runs 13 residues. Per the germline V gene, CDR1 is DFQATT and CDR2 is SNEGSKA (reference sequence). Trimming cost V 4 bases and J 3 bases; bases outside gene matches: 6. The CDR3 DNA follows: TGCAGTGCTATTCCGGGGGGTCACTACGAGCAGTACTTC. It translates to CSAIPGGHYEQYF.

A note on this clonotype: Relative to the germline gene, one junction end is altered; a read error may explain this. This chain links TRBV10-2 with TRBJ2-7, with TRBD2 matching 13 bases. Germline CDR1 WSHSY, CDR2 SAAADI. The CDR3 runs 15 residues. CDR3 nucleotide sequence: TGTGCCAGCATGCTAATGACTAGCGGGGGGAACGAGCAGTACTTC. Its protein product is CASMLMTSGGNEQYF.

This clonotype was picked up a small number of times. V and J are TRBV5-6 and TRBJ2-7, with D maybe TRBD2 (6 bases). Germline V gene sequence: CDR1 SGHDT, CDR2 YYEEEE. The CDR3 has 14 amino acids. Deletions cut 2 bases from V and 2 bases from J, with 11 bases between. The CDR3 DNA sequence: TGTGCCAGCAGCTTCCGGGACTCAACCTACGAGCAGTACTTC. Translating it yields CASSFRDSTYEQYF.

This clonotype occurred once. A read error is likely, as this CDR3 ends without the conserved phenylalanine or tryptophan. This chain uses TRBV10-3 with TRBJ1-2; perhaps TRBD1 as D (6 bases). Germline loops: CDR1 ENHRY, CDR2 SYGVKD. The germline V and J ends were trimmed by 10 bases and 8 bases, with 17 bases remaining between them. CDR3 length equals 12 residues. The CDR3 reads CASSLDRRGYTL. CDR3 nucleotides: TGTGCCAGCTCCTTAGACAGGCGAGGCTACACCCTC.

Points on this clonotype: A junction end diverges from the germline sequence, so it may reflect a read error. The rearrangement links TRBV25-1 to TRBJ2-7, with TRBD2 identical over 9 bases. The CDR3 has 16 residues. Germline assignment: CDR1 MGHDK and CDR2 SYGVNS. The DNA of the CDR3 is TGTGCCTGCAGTGAAAGTATTCTAGCGGGAAGAGGCGAGCAGTACTTC. This gives the protein CACSESILAGRGEQYF.